This TCR beta chain is from a study of T cell repertoires in aging, cancer and after chemotherapy. TCR beta rearrangements were amplified from peripheral blood genomic DNA. Germline loops: CDR1 SGHTA, CDR2 FQGTGA. V trimming: 6 bases; J trimming: 5 bases; junction bases outside the gene matches: 14. The CDR3 contains 16 residues. Multiplex touch-down PCR with TRB-A/B primers amplified rearranged V-D-J TRB sequences. TCRdb itself ran the multiplex PCR reads through MiXCR, one entry per CDR3 protein. The sample records about 11,000 distinct CDR3 sequences, 42% being singletons. The chain is built from TRBV7-3 and TRBJ2-7; 9 nucleotides align to TRBD2. This clonotype was obtained from a human donor in good health. The sequenced sample was blood. The CDR3 DNA reads as TGTGCCAGCAGGAGCCCGCCGGGACTAGCCCGCCACGAGCAGTACTTC. Residues: CASRSPPGLARHEQYF.